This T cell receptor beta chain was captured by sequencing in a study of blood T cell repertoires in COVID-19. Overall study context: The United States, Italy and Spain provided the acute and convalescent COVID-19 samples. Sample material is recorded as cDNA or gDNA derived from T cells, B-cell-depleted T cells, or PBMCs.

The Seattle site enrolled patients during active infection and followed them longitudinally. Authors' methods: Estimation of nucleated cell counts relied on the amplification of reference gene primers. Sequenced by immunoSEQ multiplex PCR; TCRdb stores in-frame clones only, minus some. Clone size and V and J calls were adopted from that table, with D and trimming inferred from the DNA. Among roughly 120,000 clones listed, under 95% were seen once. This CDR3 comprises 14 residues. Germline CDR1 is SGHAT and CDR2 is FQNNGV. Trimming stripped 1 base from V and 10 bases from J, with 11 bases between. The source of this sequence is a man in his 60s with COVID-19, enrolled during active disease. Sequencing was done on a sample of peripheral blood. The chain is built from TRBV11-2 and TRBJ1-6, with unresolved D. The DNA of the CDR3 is TGTGCCAGCAGCTTAGGAGTAGAGCGGTCACCCCTCCACTTT. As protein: CASSLGVERSPLHF.